A selection of T cell receptor beta chains follows, all from one sample in a study of cytomegalovirus exposure and HLA in healthy donors. Assay used: immunoSEQ multiplex PCR; TCRdb lists only in-frame clones, some missing. The repertoire has 100,000 or so clones, 65% to 80% of them found once; the top ten carry about 1.9%. Sequences were obtained from PBMCs. These receptors were obtained from a woman aged 40-49 years in good health and CMV-seronegative. The CDR3 runs from the conserved cysteine through the conserved F or W. The D gene is left open where the match is weak. Only part of the rows carry a size: once, few, many, or a class if the clone is expanded.

J: TRBJ2-4
V: TRBV10-3
D: -
size: once
CDR3: CAISESKVAQNIQYF
DNA: TGTGCCATCAGTGAGTCGAAGGTAGCCCAAAACATTCAGTACTTC

J: TRBJ2-2
V: TRBV19
D: -
size: -
CDR3: CASSTDGDTGELFF
DNA: TGTGCCAGTAGTACGGACGGGGACACCGGGGAGCTGTTTTTT

J: TRBJ1-5
V: TRBV30
D: -
size: -
CDR3: CAWSPRGNQPQHF
DNA: TGTGCCTGGAGTCCAAGGGGGAATCAGCCCCAGCATTTT

J: TRBJ2-1
V: TRBV19
D: -
size: -
CDR3: CASMATTRTYNEQFF
DNA: TGTGCCAGTATGGCCACCACGAGGACTTACAATGAGCAGTTCTTC

J: TRBJ2-2
V: TRBV19
D: TRBD1
size: -
CDR3: CASTKGGTGNTGELFF
DNA: TGTGCCAGTACCAAAGGAGGGACAGGGAACACCGGGGAGCTGTTTTTT

J: TRBJ2-3
V: TRBV19
D: -
size: few
CDR3: CASSIGGSTDTQYF
DNA: TGTGCCAGTAGTATTGGGGGGAGCACAGATACGCAGTATTTT

J: TRBJ2-7
V: TRBV18
D: TRBD2
size: -
CDR3: CASSPTSGSLYEQYF
DNA: TGTGCCAGCTCACCGACTAGCGGGAGTCTTTACGAGCAGTACTTC

J: TRBJ2-4
V: TRBV1
D: -
size: few
CDR3: CTSSRFLETGYIQYF
DNA: TGCACCAGCAGCCGATTTCTCGAGACTGGGTACATTCAGTACTTC

J: TRBJ1-2
V: TRBV5-1
D: TRBD1
size: -
CDR3: CASSLTGAVEYGYTF
DNA: TGCGCCAGCAGCCTCACAGGGGCTGTAGAATATGGCTACACTTTC

J: TRBJ2-7
V: TRBV7-2
D: -
size: -
CDR3: CASSLGQSSYEQYF
DNA: TGTGCCAGCAGCTTAGGACAGTCCTCCTACGAGCAGTACTTC

J: TRBJ2-7
V: TRBV28
D: -
size: -
CDR3: CASSSLGHPYEQYF
DNA: TGTGCCAGCAGTTCCCTGGGGCATCCCTACGAGCAGTACTTC

J: TRBJ2-5
V: TRBV4-2
D: -
size: once
CDR3: CASSQDQVSAAQYF
DNA: TGTGCCAGCAGCCAAGATCAGGTTAGCGCGGCCCAGTACTTC

J: TRBJ2-7
V: TRBV18
D: TRBD2
size: -
CDR3: CASSPPTSGAYEQYF
DNA: TGTGCCAGCTCACCACCTACTAGCGGGGCCTACGAGCAGTACTTC

J: TRBJ2-7
V: TRBV7-2
D: -
size: once
CDR3: CASSETVGSYEQYF
DNA: TGTGCCAGCAGCGAGACAGTCGGCTCCTACGAGCAGTACTTC

J: TRBJ2-1
V: TRBV7-2
D: TRBD1
size: -
CDR3: CASSLRDRGYNEQFF
DNA: TGTGCCAGCAGCCTCAGGGACAGGGGTTACAATGAGCAGTTCTTC

J: TRBJ2-1
V: TRBV6-5
D: -
size: -
CDR3: CASSYSLTVSYNEQFF
DNA: TGTGCCAGCAGTTACTCGCTAACAGTCTCCTACAATGAGCAGTTCTTC

J: TRBJ1-4
V: TRBV19
D: -
size: once
CDR3: CASSSSTVYNEKLFF
DNA: TGTGCCAGTAGTTCCTCCACGGTCTATAATGAAAAACTGTTTTTT

J: TRBJ2-5
V: TRBV29-1
D: -
size: few
CDR3: CSVVAGGGGTQYF
DNA: TGCAGCGTTGTGGCAGGGGGCGGGGGGACCCAGTACTTC

J: TRBJ2-5
V: TRBV7-9
D: -
size: -
CDR3: CASSLRGLETQYF
DNA: TGTGCCAGCAGCTTGCGGGGGCTAGAGACCCAGTACTTC

J: TRBJ1-5
V: TRBV18
D: -
size: -
CDR3: CASSGQAYSRVELQPQHF
DNA: TGTGCCAGCTCAGGCCAGGCCTACTCCAGGGTAGAGCTTCAGCCCCAGCATTTT

J: TRBJ2-3
V: TRBV7-3
D: TRBD2
size: -
CDR3: CASSPSGGGTDTQYF
DNA: TGTGCCAGCAGTCCAAGCGGGGGGGGCACAGATACGCAGTATTTT

J: TRBJ2-1
V: TRBV6-5
D: TRBD1
size: -
CDR3: CASTWDRGTYNEQFF
DNA: TGTGCCAGCACTTGGGACAGGGGGACCTACAATGAGCAGTTCTTC

J: TRBJ2-1
V: TRBV11-2
D: TRBD2
size: -
CDR3: CASSLEALAGVRGEQFF
DNA: TGTGCCAGCAGCTTAGAGGCCTTAGCGGGAGTCAGGGGTGAGCAGTTCTTC

J: TRBJ2-5
V: TRBV30
D: -
size: -
CDR3: CAWRSEPRDSQETQYF
DNA: TGTGCCTGGAGGAGCGAACCGCGGGACTCCCAAGAGACCCAGTACTTC

J: TRBJ2-3
V: TRBV6-5
D: -
size: -
CDR3: CASSYRPRSPDTQYF
DNA: TGTGCCAGCAGTTACCGGCCCCGGAGTCCAGATACGCAGTATTTT

J: TRBJ2-7
V: TRBV30
D: -
size: -
CDR3: CAWERGRGREQYF
DNA: TGTGCCTGGGAAAGGGGCAGGGGACGAGAGCAGTACTTC

J: TRBJ2-2
V: TRBV12-2
D: -
size: once
CDR3: CASRSDWTGELFF
DNA: TGTGCAAGTCGCTCGGACTGGACCGGGGAGCTGTTTTTT

J: TRBJ1-1
V: TRBV30
D: TRBD1
size: -
CDR3: CAWSTGGGTEAFF
DNA: TGTGCCTGGAGTACAGGGGGTGGCACTGAAGCTTTCTTT

J: TRBJ2-1
V: TRBV9
D: TRBD2
size: -
CDR3: CASSVGGRGGSQNNEQFF
DNA: TGTGCCAGCAGCGTAGGGGGGCGGGGGGGTTCGCAAAACAATGAGCAGTTCTTC